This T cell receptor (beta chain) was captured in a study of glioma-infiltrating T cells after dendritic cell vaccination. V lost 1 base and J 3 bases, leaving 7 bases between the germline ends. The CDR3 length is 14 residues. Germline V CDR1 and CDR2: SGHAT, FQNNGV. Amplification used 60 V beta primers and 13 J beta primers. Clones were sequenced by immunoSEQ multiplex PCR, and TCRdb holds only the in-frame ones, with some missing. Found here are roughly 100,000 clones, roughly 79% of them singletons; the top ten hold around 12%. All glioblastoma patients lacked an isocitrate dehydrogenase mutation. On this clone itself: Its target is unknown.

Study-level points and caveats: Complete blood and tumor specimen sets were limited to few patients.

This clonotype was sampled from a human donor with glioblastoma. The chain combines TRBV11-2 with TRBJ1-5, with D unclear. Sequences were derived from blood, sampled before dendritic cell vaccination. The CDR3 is CASSLGGFNQPQHF. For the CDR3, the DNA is TGTGCCAGCAGCTTAGGAGGTTTCAATCAGCCCCAGCATTTT.